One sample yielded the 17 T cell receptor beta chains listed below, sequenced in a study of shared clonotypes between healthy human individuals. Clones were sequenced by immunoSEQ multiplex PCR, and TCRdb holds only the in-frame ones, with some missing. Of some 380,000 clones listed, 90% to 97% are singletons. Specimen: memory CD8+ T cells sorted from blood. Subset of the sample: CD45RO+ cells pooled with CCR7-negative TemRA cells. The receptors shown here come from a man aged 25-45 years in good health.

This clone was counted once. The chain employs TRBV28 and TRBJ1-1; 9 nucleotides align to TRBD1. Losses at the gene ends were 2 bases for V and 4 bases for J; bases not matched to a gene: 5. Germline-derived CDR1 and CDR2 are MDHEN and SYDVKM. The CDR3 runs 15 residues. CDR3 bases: TGTGCCAGCAGTTTAGCCAGACAGGGGGGCACTGAAGCTTTCTTT. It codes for CASSLARQGGTEAFF. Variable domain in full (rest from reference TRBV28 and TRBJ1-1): DVKVTQSSRYLVKRTGEKVFLECVQDMDHENMFWYRQDPGLGLRLIYFSYDVKMKEKGDIPEGYSVSREKKERFSLILESASTNQTSMYLCASSLARQGGTEAFFGQGTRLTVV.

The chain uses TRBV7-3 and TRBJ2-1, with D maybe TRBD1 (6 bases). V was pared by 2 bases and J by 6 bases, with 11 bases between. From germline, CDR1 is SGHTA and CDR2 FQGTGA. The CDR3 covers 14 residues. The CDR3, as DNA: TGTGCCAGCAGCTTAGCACAGGGCGGCAATGAGCAGTTCTTC. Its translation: CASSLAQGGNEQFF.

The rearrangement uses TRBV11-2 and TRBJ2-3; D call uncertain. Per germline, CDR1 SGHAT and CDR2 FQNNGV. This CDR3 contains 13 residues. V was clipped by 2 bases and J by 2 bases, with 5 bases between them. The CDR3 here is CASSLSLTDTQYF. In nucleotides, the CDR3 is TGTGCCAGCAGCTTAAGTCTCACAGATACGCAGTATTTT.

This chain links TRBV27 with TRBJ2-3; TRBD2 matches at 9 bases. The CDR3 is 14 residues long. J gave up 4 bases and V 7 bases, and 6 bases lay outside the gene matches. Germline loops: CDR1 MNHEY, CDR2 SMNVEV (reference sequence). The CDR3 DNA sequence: TGTGCCAGCACCTTGACTAGCGGCGCAGATACGCAGTATTTT. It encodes CASTLTSGADTQYF.

In nucleotides, the CDR3 is TGTGCCAGCAGCCATACTCAGAGGTCAGATACGCAGTATTTT. Its protein product is CASSHTQRSDTQYF. The chain joins TRBV11-2 to TRBJ2-3; D not certain. CDR3 length: 14 residues. In germline, CDR1 is SGHAT, CDR2 FQNNGV. Trimming took 5 bases from V and 4 from J, leaving 13 bases between them. Supplemented by reference TRBV11-2 and TRBJ2-3, the full variable domain reads EAGVAQSPRYKIIEKRQSVAFWCNPISGHATLYWYQQILGQGPKLLIQFQNNGVVDDSQLPKDRFSAERLKGVDSTLKIQPAKLEDSAVYLCASSHTQRSDTQYFGPGTRLTVL.

CDR3 region: CASRPTSDSYEQYF. The CDR3 nucleotides are TGTGCCAGCAGACCGACTAGCGACTCCTACGAGCAGTACTTC. The chain links TRBV7-9 to TRBJ2-7; 8 bases line up with TRBD2. Germline CDR1 and CDR2: SEHNR and FQNEAQ (reference sequence). The CDR3 consists of 14 residues. Trimming cost V 6 bases and J 0 bases; bases outside gene matches: 4.

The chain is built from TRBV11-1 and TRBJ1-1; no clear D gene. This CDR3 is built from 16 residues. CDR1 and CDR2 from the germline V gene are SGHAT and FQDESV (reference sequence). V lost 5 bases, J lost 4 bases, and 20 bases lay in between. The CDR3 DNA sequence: TGTGCCAGCAGCCCGCCTCTCTACAGTCGAGGCACTGAAGCTTTCTTT. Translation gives CASSPPLYSRGTEAFF.

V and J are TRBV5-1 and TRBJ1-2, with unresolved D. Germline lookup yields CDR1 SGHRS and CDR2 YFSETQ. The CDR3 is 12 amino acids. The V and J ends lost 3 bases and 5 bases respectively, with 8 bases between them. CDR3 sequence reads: CASSSGRYGYTF. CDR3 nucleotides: TGCGCCAGCAGCTCGGGAAGGTATGGCTACACCTTC.

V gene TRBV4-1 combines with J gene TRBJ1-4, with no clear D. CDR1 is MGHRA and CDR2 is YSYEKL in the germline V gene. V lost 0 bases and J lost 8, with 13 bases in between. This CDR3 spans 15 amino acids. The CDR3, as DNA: TGCGCCAGCAGCCAAGATATTTTAGCCGGAGAAAAACTGTTTTTT. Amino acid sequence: CASSQDILAGEKLFF.

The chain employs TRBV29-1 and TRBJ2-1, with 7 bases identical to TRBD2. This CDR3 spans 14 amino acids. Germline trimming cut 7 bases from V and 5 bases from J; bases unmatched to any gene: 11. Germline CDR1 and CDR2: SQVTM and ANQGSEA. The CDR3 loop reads CSARAPRENNEQFF. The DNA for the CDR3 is TGCAGCGCCCGTGCCCCGCGGGAGAACAATGAGCAGTTCTTC.

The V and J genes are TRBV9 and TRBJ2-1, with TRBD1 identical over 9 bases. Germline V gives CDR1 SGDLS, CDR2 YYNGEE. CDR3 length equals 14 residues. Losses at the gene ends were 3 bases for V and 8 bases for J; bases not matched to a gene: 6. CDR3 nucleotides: TGTGCCAGCAGCGCCCTAGGGGACAGGGATGAGCAGTTCTTC. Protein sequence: CASSALGDRDEQFF.

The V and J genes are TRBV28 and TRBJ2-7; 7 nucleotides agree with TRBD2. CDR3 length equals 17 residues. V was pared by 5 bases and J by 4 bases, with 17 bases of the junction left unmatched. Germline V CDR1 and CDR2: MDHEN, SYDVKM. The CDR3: CASSVPGRSGITYEQYF. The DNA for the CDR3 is TGTGCCAGCAGTGTCCCGGGGCGAAGCGGGATTACTTACGAGCAGTACTTC.

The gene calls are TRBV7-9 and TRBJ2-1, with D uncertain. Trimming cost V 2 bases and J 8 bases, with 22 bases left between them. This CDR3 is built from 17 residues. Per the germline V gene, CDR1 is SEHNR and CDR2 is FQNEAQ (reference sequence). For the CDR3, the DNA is TGTGCCAGCAGCTTACAGGCAGGTACCTTGGGTGTGGATGAGCAGTTCTTC. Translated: CASSLQAGTLGVDEQFF.

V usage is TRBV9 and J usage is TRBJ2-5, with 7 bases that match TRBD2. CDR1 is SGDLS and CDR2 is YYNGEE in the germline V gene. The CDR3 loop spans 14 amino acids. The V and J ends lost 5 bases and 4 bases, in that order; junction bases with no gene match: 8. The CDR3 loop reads CASSPYRGGETQYF. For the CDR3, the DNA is TGTGCCAGCAGTCCCTATCGCGGGGGAGAGACCCAGTACTTC.

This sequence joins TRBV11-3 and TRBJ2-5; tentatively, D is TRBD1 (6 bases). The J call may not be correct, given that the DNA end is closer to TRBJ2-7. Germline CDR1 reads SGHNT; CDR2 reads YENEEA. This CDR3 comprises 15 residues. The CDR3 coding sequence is TGTGCCAGCAGCTTAGCTACTGGGGGCGCAGACGAGCAGTACTTC. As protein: CASSLATGGADEQYF.

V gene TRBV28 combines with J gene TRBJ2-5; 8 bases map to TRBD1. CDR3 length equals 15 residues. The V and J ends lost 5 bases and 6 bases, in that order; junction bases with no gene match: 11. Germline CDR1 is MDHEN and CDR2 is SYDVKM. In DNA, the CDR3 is TGTGCCAGCAGTGAGATTAACAGGGGGTTAAAGACCCAGTACTTC. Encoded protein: CASSEINRGLKTQYF.

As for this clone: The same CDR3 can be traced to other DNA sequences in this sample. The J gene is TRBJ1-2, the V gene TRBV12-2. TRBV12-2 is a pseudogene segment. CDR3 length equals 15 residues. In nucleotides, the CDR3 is TGTGCAAGTCGCAAACCTCCACGAAAGACCTATGGCTACACCTTC. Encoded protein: CASRKPPRKTYGYTF.